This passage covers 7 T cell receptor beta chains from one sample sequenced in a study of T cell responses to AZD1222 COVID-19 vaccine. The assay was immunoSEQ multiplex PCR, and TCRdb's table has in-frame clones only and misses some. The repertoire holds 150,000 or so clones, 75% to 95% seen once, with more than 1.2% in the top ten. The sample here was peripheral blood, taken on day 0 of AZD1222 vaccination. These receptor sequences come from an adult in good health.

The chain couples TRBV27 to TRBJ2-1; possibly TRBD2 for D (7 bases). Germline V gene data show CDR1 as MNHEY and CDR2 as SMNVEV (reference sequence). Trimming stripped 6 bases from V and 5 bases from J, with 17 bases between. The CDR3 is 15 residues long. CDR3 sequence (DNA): TGTGCCAGCAGCAGGGGAGCGGGGTCCAACAATGAGCAGTTCTTC. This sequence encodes CASSRGAGSNNEQFF.

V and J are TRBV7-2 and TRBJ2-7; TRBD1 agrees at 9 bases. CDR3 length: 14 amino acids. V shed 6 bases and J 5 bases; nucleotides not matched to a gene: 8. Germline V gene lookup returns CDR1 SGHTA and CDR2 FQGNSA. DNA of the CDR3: TGTGCCAGCAGTTCTGGGACAGGGATAAACGAGCAGTACTTC. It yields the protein CASSSGTGINEQYF.

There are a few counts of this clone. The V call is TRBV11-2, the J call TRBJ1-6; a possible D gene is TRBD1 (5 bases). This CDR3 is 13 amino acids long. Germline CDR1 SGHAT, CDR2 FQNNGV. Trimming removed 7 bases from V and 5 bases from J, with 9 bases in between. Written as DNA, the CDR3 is TGTGCCAGCATCAAAGGGGATAATTCACCCCTCCACTTT. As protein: CASIKGDNSPLHF.

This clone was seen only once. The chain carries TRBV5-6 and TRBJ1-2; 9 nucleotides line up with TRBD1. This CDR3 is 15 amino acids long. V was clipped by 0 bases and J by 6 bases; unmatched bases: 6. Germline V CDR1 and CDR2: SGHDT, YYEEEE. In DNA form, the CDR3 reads TGTGCCAGCAGCTTGGGGGGGACAGGGATAAATGGCTACACCTTC. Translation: CASSLGGTGINGYTF.

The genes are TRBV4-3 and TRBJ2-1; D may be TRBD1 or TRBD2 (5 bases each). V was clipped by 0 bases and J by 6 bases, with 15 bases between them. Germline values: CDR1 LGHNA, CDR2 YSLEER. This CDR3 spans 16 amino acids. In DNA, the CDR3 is TGCGCCAGCAGCCAAGATCTCGGGGCTAGTATCAATGAGCAGTTCTTC. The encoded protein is CASSQDLGASINEQFF.

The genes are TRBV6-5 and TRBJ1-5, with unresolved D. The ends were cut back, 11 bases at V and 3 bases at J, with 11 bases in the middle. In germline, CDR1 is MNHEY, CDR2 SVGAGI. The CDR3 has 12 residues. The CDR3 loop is CAARTANQPQHF. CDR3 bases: TGTGCCGCCAGGACGGCCAATCAGCCCCAGCATTTT.

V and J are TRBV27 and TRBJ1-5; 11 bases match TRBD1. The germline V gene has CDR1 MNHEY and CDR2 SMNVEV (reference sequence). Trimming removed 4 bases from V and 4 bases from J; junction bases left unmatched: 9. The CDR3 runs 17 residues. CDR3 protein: CASSSWDRGVGNQPQHF. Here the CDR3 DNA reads TGTGCCAGCAGTTCCTGGGACAGGGGGGTCGGAAATCAGCCCCAGCATTTT.